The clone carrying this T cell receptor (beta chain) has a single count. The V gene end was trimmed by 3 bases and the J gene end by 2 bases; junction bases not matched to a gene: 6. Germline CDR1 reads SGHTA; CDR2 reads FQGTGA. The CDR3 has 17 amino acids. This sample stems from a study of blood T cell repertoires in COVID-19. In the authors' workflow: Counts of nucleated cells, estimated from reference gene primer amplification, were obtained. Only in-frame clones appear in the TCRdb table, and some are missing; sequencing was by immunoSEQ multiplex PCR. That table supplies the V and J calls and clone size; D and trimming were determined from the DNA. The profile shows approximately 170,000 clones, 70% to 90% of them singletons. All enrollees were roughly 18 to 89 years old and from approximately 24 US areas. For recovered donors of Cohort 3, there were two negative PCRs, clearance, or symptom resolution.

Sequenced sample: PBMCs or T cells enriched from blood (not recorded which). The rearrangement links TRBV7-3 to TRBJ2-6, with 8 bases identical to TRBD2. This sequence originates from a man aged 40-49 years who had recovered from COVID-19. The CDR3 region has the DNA TGTGCCAGCAGCTTTAACCTAGCGGGTCCTGGGGCCAACGTCCTGACTTTC. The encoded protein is CASSFNLAGPGANVLTF. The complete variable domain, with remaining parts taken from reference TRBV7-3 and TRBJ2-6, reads GAGVSQTPSNKVTEKGKYVELRCDPISGHTALYWYRQSLGQGPEFLIYFQGTGAADDSGLPNDRFFAVRPEGSVSTLKIQRTERGDSAVYLCASSFNLAGPGANVLTFGAGSRLTVL.